The 20 T cell receptor beta chains listed next were all sequenced from one sample in a study of blood T cell repertoires in COVID-19. Libraries were prepared by immunoSEQ multiplex PCR; TCRdb keeps only in-frame clonotypes and omits some of them. Found here are approximately 230,000 clones, 75% to 90% of them singletons; the top ten hold 3.5% to 4.5%. The sequencing sample was made of PBMCs or T cells enriched from blood (not recorded which). Source of these receptors: a woman aged 30 to 39 who had recovered from COVID-19.

V usage is TRBV5-1 and J usage is TRBJ2-1, with 8 bases that match TRBD1. Germline assignment: CDR1 SGHRS and CDR2 YFSETQ. The CDR3 is 16 amino acids. J gave up 3 bases and V 3 bases, and 8 bases lay outside the gene matches. CDR3: CASSSAGGGNYNEQFF. Written as DNA, the CDR3 is TGCGCCAGCAGCTCCGCAGGGGGCGGGAACTACAATGAGCAGTTCTTC.

The V gene is TRBV4-3, the J gene TRBJ1-1, with 7 positions matching TRBD1. With V trimmed by 0 bases and J by 2 bases, 18 bases remained unmatched. Per the germline V gene, CDR1 is LGHNA and CDR2 is YSLEER. The CDR3 loop spans 20 amino acids. CDR3 residues: CASSQDRTGERRGLNTEAFF. The CDR3, as DNA: TGCGCCAGCAGCCAAGATCGCACAGGGGAGAGGAGGGGTCTTAACACTGAAGCTTTCTTT.

The genes are TRBV24-1 and TRBJ2-5; 9 bases align to TRBD2. Germline loops: CDR1 KGHDR, CDR2 SFDVKD. The CDR3 runs to 15 residues. The V gene end was trimmed by 3 bases and the J gene end by 3 bases; junction bases not matched to a gene: 4. The CDR3 sequence is CATSDLRLAEETQYF. The CDR3 DNA sequence: TGTGCCACCAGTGATCTCCGACTAGCGGAAGAGACCCAGTACTTC.

The chain has TRBV3-1 (or the pseudogene TRBV3-2) and TRBJ2-5; possible D gene TRBD2, 6 bases. The CDR3 is made up of 14 amino acids. Germline loops: CDR1 LGHDT, CDR2 YNNKEL (reference sequence). Trimming removed 1 base at V and 1 base at J, with 7 bases between. The CDR3 region is CASSQGTIQETQYF. The CDR3 DNA is TGTGCCAGCAGCCAAGGGACTATCCAAGAGACCCAGTACTTC.

V gene TRBV27 combines with J gene TRBJ1-5; D might be TRBD1 (6 bases). Looked up from germline, CDR1 is MNHEY and CDR2 is SMNVEV (reference sequence). The CDR3 runs to 18 residues. V was shortened by 6 bases and J by 0 bases, with 21 bases between the two germline ends. The CDR3 DNA reads TGTGCCAGCAGCCCCTTGACAGGCCTGACTAATAGCAATCAGCCCCAGCATTTT. Its translation: CASSPLTGLTNSNQPQHF.

V usage is TRBV5-1 and J usage is TRBJ2-7, with D perhaps TRBD2 (5 bases). The CDR3 totals 13 residues. V dropped 4 bases and J dropped 2 bases, with 10 bases sitting between them. Germline V gene sequence: CDR1 SGHRS, CDR2 YFSETQ. Here the CDR3 DNA reads TGCGCCAGCAGCCGTTCCGGGGCCTACGAGCAGTACTTC. Translating gives CASSRSGAYEQYF.

The chain combines TRBV6-2 or TRBV6-3 with TRBJ2-5; the D is unclear. In germline, CDR1 is MNHEY, CDR2 SVGEGT. The CDR3 contains 16 residues. V was trimmed by 2 bases and J by 0 bases, leaving 13 bases between them. CDR3 region: CASSYNLGRYQETQYF. The CDR3 DNA reads as TGTGCCAGCAGTTACAATCTGGGCCGGTACCAAGAGACCCAGTACTTC.

The V and J genes are TRBV30 and TRBJ2-7; 11 nucleotides agree with TRBD1. The junction had 18 bases not matched to a gene; V was cut back by 2 bases and J by 0 bases. The CDR3 is 20 residues long. CDR1 is GTSNPN and CDR2 is SVGIG in the germline V gene (reference sequence). The CDR3 here is CAWSSRKGQGDLRSSYEQYF. The CDR3 region has the DNA TGTGCCTGGAGTAGTAGGAAGGGACAGGGGGACCTGAGGAGCTCCTACGAGCAGTACTTC.

This chain links TRBV6-5 with TRBJ2-7; 8 bases map to TRBD2. Germline-derived CDR1 and CDR2 are MNHEY and SVGAGI. The CDR3 extends over 16 amino acids. Trimming cost V 0 bases and J 1 base; bases outside gene matches: 5. CDR3: CASSYSGLAGSYEQYF. DNA of the CDR3: TGTGCCAGCAGTTACTCCGGGCTAGCGGGTTCCTACGAGCAGTACTTC.

The chain links TRBV28 to TRBJ1-1; tentative D call: TRBD1 (6 bases). V lost 5 bases to trimming and J lost 5 bases, with 15 bases between them. From germline, CDR1 is MDHEN and CDR2 SYDVKM. There are 14 residues in the CDR3. CDR3 bases: TGTGCCAGCAGTCTTATAGGACAGTATACTGAAGCTTTCTTT. It specifies CASSLIGQYTEAFF.

The chain recombines TRBV11-1 with TRBJ1-1; 8 nucleotides agree with TRBD1. Germline-derived CDR1 and CDR2 are SGHAT and FQDESV (reference sequence). The CDR3 length is 15 residues. Losses at the gene ends were 5 bases for V and 0 bases for J; bases not matched to a gene: 5. CDR3 nucleotide sequence: TGTGCCAGCAGCCTAGGACAGGGCATGAACACTGAAGCTTTCTTT. This translates into CASSLGQGMNTEAFF.

V and J are TRBV7-2 and TRBJ1-2; the D gene is possibly TRBD1 (5 bases). Germline loops: CDR1 SGHTA, CDR2 FQGNSA. Trimming stripped 1 base from V and 7 bases from J, with 16 bases between. The CDR3 spans 15 residues. CDR3 coding DNA: TGTGCCAGCAGCTTAGGAGTTACGGGGGATCCTGGCTACACCTTC. It encodes CASSLGVTGDPGYTF.

The chain carries TRBV28 and TRBJ1-4, with D uncertain. The CDR3 runs to 15 residues. Germline-derived CDR1 and CDR2 are MDHEN and SYDVKM. V gave up 3 bases and J gave up 8 bases, with 16 bases separating them. CDR3 region: CASSLVSSVGEKLFF. For the CDR3, the DNA is TGTGCCAGCAGTTTGGTCAGCTCTGTCGGGGAAAAACTGTTTTTT.

A remark on this clone: Other DNA sequences in the same sample also yield this CDR3. The V gene is TRBV20-1, the J gene TRBJ1-2; D might be TRBD1 (5 bases). The V end was cut by 6 bases, the J end by 5 bases, with 10 bases between. This CDR3 region has 11 residues. Germline-derived CDR1 and CDR2 are DFQATT and SNEGSKA (reference sequence). The CDR3 region is CSASSGYGYTF. CDR3 DNA sequence: TGCAGTGCCAGTTCAGGGTATGGCTACACCTTC.

The chain links TRBV30 to TRBJ1-4; D not resolved. The CDR3 is 16 residues long. Trimming removed 4 bases at V and 10 bases at J, with 25 bases between. CDR1 GTSNPN and CDR2 SVGIG come from the germline V gene (reference sequence). CDR3 sequence: CAWTATVTYSIGKLFF. Here the CDR3 DNA reads TGTGCCTGGACCGCCACCGTCACCTATTCTATTGGAAAACTGTTTTTT.

This chain links TRBV28 with TRBJ2-7; D is possibly TRBD1 (6 bases). This CDR3 has 14 residues. With 5 bases removed from V and 7 bases from J, the gap between germline ends came to 18 bases. CDR1 and CDR2 from the germline V gene are MDHEN and SYDVKM. The CDR3 DNA follows: TGTGCCAGCAGTCCTCCTACAGGGCGGTCGGAGCAGTACTTC. Protein product: CASSPPTGRSEQYF.

This chain joins TRBV3-1 (or the pseudogene TRBV3-2) and TRBJ2-7; 9 bases fit TRBD2. The junction had 15 bases not matched to a gene; V was cut back by 0 bases and J by 0 bases. Germline CDR1 reads LGHDT; CDR2 reads YNNKEL (reference sequence). The CDR3 has 20 residues. In DNA, the CDR3 is TGTGCCAGCAGCCAAGAGGAGACAAACGGGACTAGCTGGAGCTCCTACGAGCAGTACTTC. Its protein product is CASSQEETNGTSWSSYEQYF.

This clone has just a few counts. The rearrangement joins TRBV29-1 to TRBJ1-1; D is unclear. The V gene's germline CDR1 is SQVTM and CDR2 ANQGSEA. V gave up 8 bases and J gave up 1 base, with 14 bases separating them. The CDR3 consists of 13 residues. The CDR3 DNA reads TGCAGCTCCTTTGACGGGAGGAACACTGAAGCTTTCTTT. Its protein is CSSFDGRNTEAFF.

This sequence joins TRBV28 and TRBJ1-5, with 9 bases that match TRBD1. The CDR3 has 15 amino acids. The germline CDR1 and CDR2 sequences are MDHEN and SYDVKM. V lost 3 bases and J lost 7; bases outside the gene matches: 7. CDR3 amino acids: CASSLEGQGTQPQHF. The CDR3 nucleotides read TGTGCCAGCAGTTTGGAGGGACAGGGAACACAGCCCCAGCATTTT.

The chain joins TRBV19 to TRBJ2-7, with D possibly matching TRBD2 (6 bases). Trimming shortened V by 5 bases and J by 5 bases, and 13 bases separated the two germline ends. The germline gives CDR1 LNHDA, CDR2 SQIVND (reference sequence). The CDR3 runs to 13 residues. DNA of the CDR3: TGTGCCAGTAGTCCGGAGGGGAGGCACGAGCAGTACTTC. Translation: CASSPEGRHEQYF.